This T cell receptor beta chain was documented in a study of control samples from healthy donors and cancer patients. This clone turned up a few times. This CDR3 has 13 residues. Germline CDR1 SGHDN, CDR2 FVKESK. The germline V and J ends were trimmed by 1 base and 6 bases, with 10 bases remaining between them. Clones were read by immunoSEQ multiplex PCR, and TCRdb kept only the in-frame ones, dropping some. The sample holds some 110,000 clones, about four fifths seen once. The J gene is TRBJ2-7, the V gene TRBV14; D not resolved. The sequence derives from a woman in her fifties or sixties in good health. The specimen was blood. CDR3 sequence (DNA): TGTGCCAGCAGCCAAGTACCGTCCACCGAGCAGTACTTC. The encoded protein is CASSQVPSTEQYF.